These 22 T cell receptor beta chains share one sample of origin, sequenced in a study of blood T cells in healthy people across ages. A second about 6 to 12 cycle PCR used barcoded and J-beta primers. TCRdb reanalysed the 5' RACE reads using MiXCR and keeps one entry per CDR3 protein. Of under 2,000,000 distinct CDR3 sequences listed, roughly 52% are singletons. The sequenced material came from blood. The receptors were sampled from a woman aged 40 to 50 in good health.

This clonotype has only a few counts. V gene TRBV5-1 combines with J gene TRBJ2-1; TRBD2 might be the D (5 bases). The CDR3 has 15 amino acids. Germline values: CDR1 SGHRS, CDR2 YFSETQ. The V end lost 6 bases, the J end lost 4 bases, and 17 bases lay between the germline ends. The CDR3 sequence: CASTEASWSYNEQFF. The CDR3 bases are TGCGCCAGCACCGAGGCTAGCTGGTCGTACAATGAGCAGTTCTTC.

V usage is TRBV2 and J usage is TRBJ1-2, with unresolved D. The CDR3 length is 12 residues. V was shortened by 7 bases and J by 7 bases, with 13 bases between the two germline ends. The germline gives CDR1 SNHLY, CDR2 FYNNEI. The CDR3 here is CASNPQVGGYTF. The CDR3 DNA follows: TGTGCCAGCAATCCCCAGGTTGGTGGCTACACCTTC.

The chain links TRBV7-2 to TRBJ2-7; D may be TRBD2 (5 bases). The CDR3 is 14 residues long. Per the germline V gene, CDR1 is SGHTA and CDR2 is FQGNSA. The V end lost 4 bases, the J end lost 0 bases, and 10 bases lay between the germline ends. In DNA, the CDR3 is TGTGCCAGCAGCTCCGACTACAGCTCCTACGAGCAGTACTTC. Translation: CASSSDYSSYEQYF.

The chain links TRBV6-1 to TRBJ1-4; TRBD1 matches at 11 bases. CDR1 MNHNS and CDR2 SASEGT come from the germline V gene. With 4 bases clipped from V and 0 bases from J, the junction kept 7 bases outside the gene matches. This CDR3 has 18 residues. CDR3 amino acids: CASSAIRGQGATNEKLFF. CDR3 DNA: TGTGCCAGCAGTGCGATTAGGGGACAGGGGGCAACTAATGAAAAACTGTTTTTT.

The chain employs TRBV20-1 and TRBJ2-5; 8 bases map to TRBD1. The J call is in doubt because the DNA end fits TRBJ2-7 better. CDR3 length equals 13 residues. Germline V lookup: CDR1 DFQATT, CDR2 SNEGSKA (reference sequence). Here the CDR3 reads CSARWTGINEQYF. DNA for the CDR3: TGCAGTGCTAGATGGACAGGGATCAACGAGCAGTACTTC.

This clonotype was observed a single time. The genes are TRBV5-1 and TRBJ1-1; D gene unclear. With 6 bases removed from V and 6 bases from J, the gap between germline ends came to 9 bases. CDR3 length: 11 residues. CDR1 and CDR2 from the germline V gene are SGHRS and YFSETQ. CDR3 loop: CASTLNSEAFF. As DNA, the CDR3 is TGCGCCAGCACCCTAAACTCTGAAGCTTTCTTT.

V is TRBV20-1 and J is TRBJ1-2, with a weak D call TRBD1 (6 bases). The CDR3 loop spans 16 amino acids. Trimming stripped 1 base from V and 5 bases from J, with 20 bases between. Germline CDR1 DFQATT, CDR2 SNEGSKA (reference sequence). The CDR3 region is CSARALLGGRIYGYTF. For the CDR3, the DNA is TGCAGTGCTAGAGCCCTCCTTGGGGGCAGGATTTATGGCTACACCTTC.

This clonotype appeared a few times. The J gene is TRBJ2-5, the V gene TRBV5-5; 10 nucleotides match TRBD2. V shed 5 bases, J shed 8 bases, and the junction held 6 bases outside the gene matches. Per the germline V gene, CDR1 is SGHKS and CDR2 is YYEKEE (reference sequence). This CDR3 region has 13 residues. The CDR3 coding sequence is TGTGCCAGCAGTGTTCCTAGCGGGGGAACCCAGTACTTC. This gives the protein CASSVPSGGTQYF.

A few counts support this clonotype. This chain uses TRBV7-9 with TRBJ2-1, with 7 positions matching TRBD1. From germline, CDR1 is SEHNR and CDR2 FQNEAQ (reference sequence). This CDR3 contains 14 residues. V was clipped by 5 bases and J by 3 bases; unmatched bases: 4. CDR3: CASSEGQYYNEQFF. In nucleotides, the CDR3 is TGTGCCAGCAGCGAGGGACAGTACTACAATGAGCAGTTCTTC.

This sequence joins TRBV7-9 and TRBJ1-1; the D is unclear. Germline V gene data show CDR1 as SEHNR and CDR2 as FQNEAQ (reference sequence). The V and J ends lost 3 bases and 1 base respectively, with 6 bases between them. The CDR3 is 13 amino acids. The CDR3 region is CASSFLENTEAFF. In DNA form, the CDR3 reads TGTGCCAGCAGCTTTCTGGAGAACACTGAAGCTTTCTTT.

The V and J genes are TRBV29-1 and TRBJ2-1; 7 bases match TRBD1. There are 13 residues in the CDR3. J was trimmed by 5 bases and V by 5 bases; bases with no gene match: 6. Germline CDR1 is SQVTM and CDR2 is ANQGSEA. The CDR3 DNA reads TGCAGCGTTTTAGGGGGCTCTAACAATGAGCAGTTCTTC. Protein product: CSVLGGSNNEQFF.

This clonotype was seen only a few times. CDR3 sequence (DNA): TGTGCCAGCAGCCACGACAGGGCCTGGCAGACCCAGTACTTC. This gives the protein CASSHDRAWQTQYF. V usage is TRBV12-3 or TRBV12-4 and J usage is TRBJ2-5, with 7 positions matching TRBD1. V lost 6 bases to trimming and J lost 6 bases; unmatched junction nucleotides: 10. The CDR3 runs 14 residues.

This clonotype has a handful of counts. The J gene is TRBJ2-3, the V gene TRBV5-1; tentative D call: TRBD1 (5 bases). The CDR3 runs to 11 residues. Trimming shortened V by 8 bases and J by 4 bases, and 8 bases separated the two germline ends. Germline lookup yields CDR1 SGHRS and CDR2 YFSETQ. The DNA of the CDR3 is TGCGCCAGTCAGGGCGCAGATACGCAGTATTTT. Its translation is CASQGADTQYF. The full variable domain, its missing parts supplied by reference TRBV5-1 and TRBJ2-3, is KAGVTQTPRYLIKTRGQQVTLSCSPISGHRSVSWYQQTPGQGLQFLFEYFSETQRNKGNFPGRFSGRQFSNSRSEMNVSTLELGDSALYLCASQGADTQYFGPGTRLTVL.

This chain links TRBV5-5 with TRBJ2-3; D possibly uses TRBD1 or TRBD2 (5 bases each). Trimming took 0 bases from V and 4 from J, leaving 12 bases between them. This CDR3 has 15 amino acids. Germline loops: CDR1 SGHKS, CDR2 YYEKEE (reference sequence). This CDR3 is CASSLEGLGADTQYF. Here the CDR3 DNA reads TGTGCCAGCAGCTTGGAGGGGCTGGGAGCAGATACGCAGTATTTT.

The chain is built from TRBV2 and TRBJ2-1; 10 bases are shared with TRBD2. With 6 bases clipped from V and 5 bases from J, the junction kept 16 bases outside the gene matches. Germline loops: CDR1 SNHLY, CDR2 FYNNEI. The length of the CDR3 is 18 residues. CDR3 DNA sequence: TGTGCCAGCAGCCCCGGGACTAGCGCCTATAACCCCCACAATGAGCAGTTCTTC. Encoded protein: CASSPGTSAYNPHNEQFF.

The sample holds a few counts of this clonotype. The chain couples TRBV4-1 to TRBJ2-1; 9 bases are a match to TRBD2. Germline lookup yields CDR1 MGHRA and CDR2 YSYEKL. The trim removed 4 bases at V and 6 bases at J, leaving 7 bases unmatched. The CDR3 extends over 15 amino acids. The CDR3 DNA reads TGCGCCAGCAGCCGGAGCGGGGGGTGGATCAATGAGCAGTTCTTC. It is translated as CASSRSGGWINEQFF.

This clonotype has more than one count but fewer than ten. The chain is built from TRBV10-3 and TRBJ2-1; tentatively, D is TRBD1 or TRBD2 (5 bases each). The V and J ends lost 6 bases and 6 bases respectively, with 18 bases between them. Looked up from germline, CDR1 is ENHRY and CDR2 is SYGVKD. The length of the CDR3 is 15 residues. The CDR3 here is CAIRPRTEGTNEQFF. In nucleotides, the CDR3 is TGTGCCATCAGGCCCAGGACTGAGGGGACCAATGAGCAGTTCTTC.

This clonotype was counted only a few times. The chain has TRBV20-1 and TRBJ1-5; 7 bases fit TRBD1. CDR3 length: 13 amino acids. J was trimmed by 0 bases and V by 6 bases; bases with no gene match: 2. The germline V gene has CDR1 DFQATT and CDR2 SNEGSKA (reference sequence). The CDR3 loop reads CSAGTDSNQPQHF. In DNA, the CDR3 is TGCAGTGCGGGGACAGATAGCAATCAGCCCCAGCATTTT.

V is TRBV27 and J is TRBJ2-4, with 7 bases lining up with TRBD2. With the DNA end fitting TRBJ2-7 better, the J assignment may be wrong. In germline, CDR1 is MNHEY, CDR2 SMNVEV (reference sequence). The CDR3 spans 16 residues. CDR3 protein: CASSRRGDPNSHEQYF. The CDR3 DNA reads TGTGCCAGCAGTCGACGGGGGGACCCCAACAGCCACGAGCAGTACTTC.

The CDR3 region is CSAEGTSGLQETQYF. DNA for the CDR3: TGCAGTGCCGAAGGGACTAGCGGGCTCCAAGAGACCCAGTACTTC. The chain is built from TRBV20-1 and TRBJ2-5; 12 bases fit TRBD2. Germline CDR1 is DFQATT and CDR2 is SNEGSKA (reference sequence). The CDR3 has 15 residues. The V gene end was trimmed by 6 bases and the J gene end by 1 base; junction bases not matched to a gene: 6.

This chain links TRBV6-1 with TRBJ2-7; weak D call: TRBD1 (6 bases). V was shortened by 4 bases and J by 0 bases, with 13 bases between the two germline ends. There are 15 residues in the CDR3. Germline lookup yields CDR1 MNHNS and CDR2 SASEGT. CDR3 DNA: TGTGCCAGCAGTGTTGAGACAGGAGCCTCCTACGAGCAGTACTTC. This sequence encodes CASSVETGASYEQYF.

This clonotype was found a few times. This rearrangement joins TRBV4-2 to TRBJ2-1; TRBD1 aligns across 7 bases. This CDR3 spans 20 amino acids. CDR1 and CDR2 (germline): LGHNA, YNFKEQ. The V segment lost 1 base and the J segment 0 bases; nucleotides outside the gene matches: 15. CDR3 loop: CASSQGEAGGQGSSYNEQFF. CDR3 coding DNA: TGTGCCAGCAGCCAAGGAGAAGCAGGGGGTCAAGGGAGCTCCTACAATGAGCAGTTCTTC.